This T cell receptor (beta chain) was documented in a study of blood T cell repertoires in COVID-19. About the study: The study drew acute and convalescent COVID-19 samples from the United States, Italy and Spain. Sources were T cells, B-cell-depleted T cells, or PBMCs; the material itself was cDNA or gDNA.

This clone was seen once. Per germline, CDR1 MGHDK and CDR2 SYGVNS. The ends lost 6 bases at V and 7 bases at J; junction bases unmatched: 4. The CDR3 contains 14 residues. Under the authors' procedure: Researchers report that nucleated cell counts were estimated from reference gene primer amplification. Method: immunoSEQ multiplex PCR; TCRdb's copy keeps in-frame clones and lacks some. D and trimming were read from the DNA, whereas the V and J calls and clone size are those reported in that table. The data show about 190,000 clones, with roughly 81% seen just once and 4.5% to 5% held by the top ten. The V and J genes are TRBV25-1 and TRBJ1-5; TRBD1 agrees at 12 bases. The TCR was taken from a woman aged 80 or over with acute or convalescent COVID-19. The material sequenced was peripheral blood. The CDR3 DNA reads TGTGCCAGCAGGGGACAGGGGGCTATCCAGCCCCAGCATTTT. This translates into CASRGQGAIQPQHF.